Listed below are T cell receptor beta chains from one sample, sequenced in a study of blood T cell repertoires in COVID-19. Some clones are missing from TCRdb's copy, which holds only in-frame ones; the method was immunoSEQ multiplex PCR. The sample consists of about 250,000 clones, 70% to 90% of them appearing once. Input material: peripheral blood. These receptors all come from a man younger than 30 with active or convalescent COVID-19. CDR3s include the opening cysteine and the closing phenylalanine or tryptophan. Fields, in order: clone size, D gene, J gene, V gene, CDR3 protein, CDR3 DNA. A D gene is named only where the DNA matches it firmly. Only part of the rows carry a size: once, few, many, or a class if the clone is expanded.

clone_size: NA; d_call: TRBD2; j_call: TRBJ2-5; v_call: TRBV6-2/TRBV6-3; cdr3_aa: CASSYSIGLAGGPRETQYF; cdr3_nt: TGTGCCAGCAGTTACTCGATAGGGCTAGCGGGAGGGCCCCGAGAGACCCAGTACTTC
clone_size: NA; d_call: TRBD2; j_call: TRBJ2-3; v_call: TRBV14; cdr3_aa: CASSPGLALTDTQYF; cdr3_nt: TGTGCCAGCAGCCCGGGACTAGCGCTTACAGATACGCAGTATTTT
clone_size: once; d_call: NA; j_call: TRBJ2-1; v_call: TRBV27; cdr3_aa: CASIGGGSRINEQFF; cdr3_nt: TGTGCCAGCATTGGAGGAGGGAGTCGTATAAATGAGCAGTTCTTC
clone_size: NA; d_call: NA; j_call: TRBJ2-3; v_call: TRBV10-1; cdr3_aa: CASSESISRADTQYF; cdr3_nt: TGCGCCAGCAGTGAGAGCATATCGCGGGCAGATACGCAGTATTTT
clone_size: NA; d_call: NA; j_call: TRBJ1-2; v_call: TRBV10-3; cdr3_aa: CAISSDSNYGYTF; cdr3_nt: TGTGCCATCAGCTCCGACAGTAACTATGGCTACACCTTC
clone_size: few; d_call: TRBD2; j_call: TRBJ2-1; v_call: TRBV9; cdr3_aa: CASSVSGASYNEQFF; cdr3_nt: TGTGCCAGCAGCGTAAGCGGGGCGTCCTACAATGAGCAGTTCTTC
clone_size: NA; d_call: NA; j_call: TRBJ1-4; v_call: TRBV28; cdr3_aa: CASSLAGSGFNEKLFF; cdr3_nt: TGTGCCAGCAGTTTAGCGGGATCTGGGTTTAATGAAAAACTGTTTTTT
clone_size: NA; d_call: TRBD1; j_call: TRBJ1-2; v_call: TRBV30; cdr3_aa: CAWTDRGLDGYTF; cdr3_nt: TGTGCCTGGACAGACAGGGGGCTGGATGGCTACACCTTC
clone_size: NA; d_call: NA; j_call: TRBJ2-3; v_call: TRBV6-2/TRBV6-3; cdr3_aa: CASSSRVDTQYF; cdr3_nt: TGTGCCAGCAGTTCCCGAGTGGATACGCAGTATTTT
clone_size: NA; d_call: NA; j_call: TRBJ2-7; v_call: TRBV27; cdr3_aa: CASSLEGGNYEQYF; cdr3_nt: TGTGCCAGCAGTTTAGAGGGCGGGAACTACGAGCAGTACTTC
clone_size: NA; d_call: TRBD1; j_call: TRBJ1-4; v_call: TRBV7-8; cdr3_aa: CASSLATGSAEKLFF; cdr3_nt: TGTGCCAGCAGTCTAGCGACAGGGTCAGCTGAAAAACTGTTTTTT
clone_size: NA; d_call: NA; j_call: TRBJ2-5; v_call: TRBV20-1; cdr3_aa: CSASRAGETQYF; cdr3_nt: TGCAGTGCTAGTAGGGCGGGCGAGACCCAGTACTTC
clone_size: NA; d_call: TRBD1; j_call: TRBJ2-1; v_call: TRBV7-9; cdr3_aa: CASSLGSGGYEFF; cdr3_nt: TGTGCCAGCAGCTTAGGATCAGGGGGCTACGAGTTCTTC
clone_size: once; d_call: NA; j_call: TRBJ2-2; v_call: TRBV11-2; cdr3_aa: CASGLGVSGELFF; cdr3_nt: TGTGCCAGCGGCCTCGGAGTTTCCGGGGAGCTGTTTTTT
clone_size: NA; d_call: TRBD2; j_call: TRBJ2-2; v_call: TRBV5-4; cdr3_aa: CASTAGGPDGELFF; cdr3_nt: TGTGCCAGCACGGCGGGGGGGCCGGACGGGGAGCTGTTTTTT
clone_size: NA; d_call: NA; j_call: TRBJ1-1; v_call: TRBV6-6; cdr3_aa: CASSPNGNTEAFF; cdr3_nt: TGTGCCAGCAGCCCCAACGGGAACACTGAAGCTTTCTTT
clone_size: NA; d_call: TRBD2; j_call: TRBJ2-1; v_call: TRBV28; cdr3_aa: CASSLPIQLAGVSYNEQFF; cdr3_nt: TGTGCCAGCAGTTTACCCATCCAACTAGCGGGAGTATCCTACAATGAGCAGTTCTTC
clone_size: once; d_call: NA; j_call: TRBJ1-3; v_call: TRBV3-1/TRBV3-2; cdr3_aa: CASSQGTIGNTIYF; cdr3_nt: TGTGCCAGCAGCCAGGGGACTATTGGAAACACCATATATTTT
clone_size: few; d_call: TRBD1; j_call: TRBJ1-1; v_call: TRBV2; cdr3_aa: CASSRQGALVGNTEAFF; cdr3_nt: TGTGCCAGCAGCAGACAGGGGGCTCTTGTCGGGAACACTGAAGCTTTCTTT
clone_size: NA; d_call: TRBD1; j_call: TRBJ2-2; v_call: TRBV6-5; cdr3_aa: CASSRQGSGELFF; cdr3_nt: TGTGCCAGCAGCCGACAGGGCTCCGGGGAGCTGTTTTTT
clone_size: NA; d_call: NA; j_call: TRBJ1-2; v_call: TRBV7-2; cdr3_aa: CASSLVGGLNGYTF; cdr3_nt: TGTGCCAGCAGCCTAGTGGGGGGGTTAAATGGCTACACCTTC
clone_size: NA; d_call: TRBD2; j_call: TRBJ2-7; v_call: TRBV20-1; cdr3_aa: CSASREGLSYEQYF; cdr3_nt: TGCAGTGCTAGTCGGGAGGGCCTTTCCTACGAGCAGTACTTC
clone_size: NA; d_call: NA; j_call: TRBJ1-1; v_call: TRBV19; cdr3_aa: CASRSLRGTDGTEAFF; cdr3_nt: TGTGCCAGTAGAAGCCTCCGGGGAACTGACGGCACTGAAGCTTTCTTT
clone_size: NA; d_call: TRBD2; j_call: TRBJ2-7; v_call: TRBV28; cdr3_aa: CASSYGLAGVREQYF; cdr3_nt: TGTGCCAGCAGTTACGGACTAGCGGGAGTAAGAGAGCAGTACTTC
clone_size: NA; d_call: NA; j_call: TRBJ1-2; v_call: TRBV9; cdr3_aa: CASSVNSGPNYGYTF; cdr3_nt: TGTGCCAGCAGCGTCAATTCAGGGCCTAACTATGGCTACACCTTC
clone_size: NA; d_call: NA; j_call: TRBJ2-7; v_call: TRBV29-1; cdr3_aa: CSVERAGEQYF; cdr3_nt: TGCAGCGTTGAAAGGGCAGGGGAGCAGTACTTC
clone_size: NA; d_call: TRBD1; j_call: TRBJ2-7; v_call: TRBV5-1; cdr3_aa: CASSLIGQGGEQYF; cdr3_nt: TGCGCCAGCAGCCTGATAGGACAGGGAGGCGAGCAGTACTTC
clone_size: NA; d_call: NA; j_call: TRBJ1-4; v_call: TRBV18; cdr3_aa: CASSRQEATNEKLFF; cdr3_nt: TGTGCCAGCTCACGACAGGAGGCAACTAATGAAAAACTGTTTTTT
clone_size: NA; d_call: NA; j_call: TRBJ1-2; v_call: TRBV11-1; cdr3_aa: CASSPQVTNYGYTF; cdr3_nt: TGTGCCAGCAGCCCTCAGGTTACTAACTATGGCTACACCTTC
clone_size: NA; d_call: TRBD2; j_call: TRBJ2-5; v_call: TRBV18; cdr3_aa: CASSPLAGEAQYF; cdr3_nt: TGTGCCAGCTCACCACTTGCGGGGGAGGCCCAGTACTTC
clone_size: NA; d_call: NA; j_call: TRBJ2-1; v_call: TRBV3-1/TRBV3-2; cdr3_aa: CASSEPRVNEQFF; cdr3_nt: TGTGCCAGCAGCGAGCCCAGGGTTAATGAGCAGTTCTTC